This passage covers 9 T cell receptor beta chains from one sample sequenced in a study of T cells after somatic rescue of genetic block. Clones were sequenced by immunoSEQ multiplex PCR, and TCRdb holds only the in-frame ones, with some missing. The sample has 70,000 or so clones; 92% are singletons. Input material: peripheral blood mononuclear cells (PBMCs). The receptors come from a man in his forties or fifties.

This chain's CDR3 is CASSFWQLNTGELFF. The CDR3, as DNA: TGTGCCAGCAGCTTCTGGCAGTTAAACACCGGGGAGCTGTTTTTT. The chain employs TRBV7-2 and TRBJ2-2; D unresolved. The CDR3 extends over 15 amino acids. Trimming pared 3 bases from V and 2 bases from J, leaving 10 bases between. From germline, CDR1 is SGHTA and CDR2 FQGNSA.

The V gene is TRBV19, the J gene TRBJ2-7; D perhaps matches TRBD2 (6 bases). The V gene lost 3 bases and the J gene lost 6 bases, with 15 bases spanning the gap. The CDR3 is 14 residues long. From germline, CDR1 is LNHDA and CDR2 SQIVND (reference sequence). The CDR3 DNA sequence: TGTGCCAGTAGTATTGCCGGGACTCCCAGCGAGCAGTACTTC. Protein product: CASSIAGTPSEQYF. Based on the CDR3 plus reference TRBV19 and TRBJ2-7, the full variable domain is DGGITQSPKYLFRKEGQNVTLSCEQNLNHDAMYWYRQDPGQGLRLIYYSQIVNDFQKGDIAEGYSVSREKKESFPLTVTSAQKNPTAFYLCASSIAGTPSEQYFGPGTRLTVT.

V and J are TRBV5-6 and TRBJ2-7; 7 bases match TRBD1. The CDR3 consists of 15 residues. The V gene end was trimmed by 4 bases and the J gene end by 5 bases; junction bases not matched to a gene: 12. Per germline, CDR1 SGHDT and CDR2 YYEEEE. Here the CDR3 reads CASSTTGVVVHEQYF. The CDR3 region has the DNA TGTGCCAGCAGCACCACAGGGGTAGTCGTACACGAGCAGTACTTC.

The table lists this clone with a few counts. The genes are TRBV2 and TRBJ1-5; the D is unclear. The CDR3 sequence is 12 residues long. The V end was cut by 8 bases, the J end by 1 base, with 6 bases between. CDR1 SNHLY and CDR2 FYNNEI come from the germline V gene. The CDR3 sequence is CASQQSNQPQHF. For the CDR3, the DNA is TGTGCCAGCCAACAGAGCAATCAGCCCCAGCATTTT.

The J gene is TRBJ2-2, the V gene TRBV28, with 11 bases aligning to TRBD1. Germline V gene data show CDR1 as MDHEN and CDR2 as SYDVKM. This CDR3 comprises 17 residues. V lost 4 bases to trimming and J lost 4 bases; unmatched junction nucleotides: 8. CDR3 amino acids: CASSSPGTGGGTGELFF. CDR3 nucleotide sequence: TGTGCCAGCAGTTCTCCCGGGACAGGGGGAGGCACCGGGGAGCTGTTTTTT.

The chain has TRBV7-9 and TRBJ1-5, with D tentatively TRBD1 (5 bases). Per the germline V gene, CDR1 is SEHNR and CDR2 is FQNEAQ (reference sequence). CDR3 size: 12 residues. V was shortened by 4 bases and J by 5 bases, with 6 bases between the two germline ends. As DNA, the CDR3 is TGTGCCAGCAGCTCGGGGGATCAGCCCCAGCATTTT. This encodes CASSSGDQPQHF.

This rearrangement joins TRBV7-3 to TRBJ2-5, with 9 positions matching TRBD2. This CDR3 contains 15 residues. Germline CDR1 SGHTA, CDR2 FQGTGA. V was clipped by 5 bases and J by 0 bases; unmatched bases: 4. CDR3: CASSPSGAYQETQYF. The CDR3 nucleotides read TGTGCCAGCAGCCCTAGCGGGGCGTACCAAGAGACCCAGTACTTC.

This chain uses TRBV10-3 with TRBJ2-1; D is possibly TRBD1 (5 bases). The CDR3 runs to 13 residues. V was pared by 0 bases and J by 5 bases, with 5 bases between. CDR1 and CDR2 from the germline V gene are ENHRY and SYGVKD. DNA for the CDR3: TGTGCCATCAGTGAGTCCAGGGACAATGAGCAGTTCTTC. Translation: CAISESRDNEQFF.

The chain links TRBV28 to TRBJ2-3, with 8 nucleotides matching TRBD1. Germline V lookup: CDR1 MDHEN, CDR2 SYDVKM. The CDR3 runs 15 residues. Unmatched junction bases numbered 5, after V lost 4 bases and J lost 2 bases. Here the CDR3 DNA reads TGTGCCAGCAGTTCGGGACAGGCGACCACAGATACGCAGTATTTT. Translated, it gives CASSSGQATTDTQYF.